These T cell receptor beta chains were read from a single sample in a study of blood T cell repertoires in COVID-19. Produced via immunoSEQ multiplex PCR; TCRdb's table is partial and in-frame only. The sample consists of around 360,000 clones, roughly 90% of them appearing once. The specimen was PBMCs or T cells enriched from blood (not recorded which). The source of these receptors is a woman aged 25 to 39 who had recovered from COVID-19. Both conserved end residues are part of each CDR3. D genes are given only for firm matches. The size field is filled for only some rows; it gives once, few, many or a size class.

d_call j_call clone_size v_call cdr3_aa cdr3_nt
. TRBJ1-5 . TRBV6-5 CASSSGHNGGQPQHF TGTGCCAGCAGTTCAGGACATAACGGCGGCCAGCCCCAGCATTTT
TRBD1 TRBJ1-5 . TRBV6-5 CASSRQGMNQPQHF TGTGCCAGCAGTCGACAGGGAATGAATCAGCCCCAGCATTTT
TRBD1 TRBJ1-4 . TRBV5-8 CASSLGQGWLSEKLFF TGTGCCAGCAGCTTAGGACAGGGCTGGCTTTCTGAAAAACTGTTTTTT
TRBD2 TRBJ2-5 . TRBV7-3 CASSEGLAGGRETQYF TGTGCCAGCAGTGAGGGACTAGCGGGGGGGCGAGAGACCCAGTACTTC
TRBD2 TRBJ2-7 few TRBV6-4 CASTRTSGGSYEQYF TGTGCCAGCACCAGGACTAGCGGGGGTTCCTACGAGCAGTACTTC
. TRBJ1-5 . TRBV5-4 CASSLDRNQPQHF TGTGCCAGCAGCTTGGATCGGAATCAGCCCCAGCATTTT
. TRBJ1-5 once TRBV2 CASSFGPEEPQHF TGTGCCAGCAGTTTTGGCCCCGAAGAGCCCCAGCATTTT
. TRBJ2-7 . TRBV15 CATSSQPYEQYF TGTGCCACCAGCTCACAACCCTACGAGCAGTACTTC
. TRBJ2-5 . TRBV19 CASSADSQETQYF TGTGCCAGTAGTGCTGACAGCCAAGAGACCCAGTACTTC
. TRBJ1-3 . TRBV4-1 CASSQDQGRAGNTIYF TGCGCCAGCAGCCAAGATCAGGGGAGGGCTGGAAACACCATATATTTT
TRBD2 TRBJ2-1 . TRBV2 CASSEALAGGNFF TGTGCCAGCAGTGAAGCGCTAGCGGGGGGTAATTTCTTC
. TRBJ1-3 . TRBV4-1 CASSQDWAAYSGNTIYF TGCGCCAGCAGCCAAGATTGGGCTGCTTACTCTGGAAACACCATATATTTT
. TRBJ2-3 . TRBV2 CASSGSGDTQYF TGTGCCAGCAGTGGGAGCGGAGATACGCAGTATTTT